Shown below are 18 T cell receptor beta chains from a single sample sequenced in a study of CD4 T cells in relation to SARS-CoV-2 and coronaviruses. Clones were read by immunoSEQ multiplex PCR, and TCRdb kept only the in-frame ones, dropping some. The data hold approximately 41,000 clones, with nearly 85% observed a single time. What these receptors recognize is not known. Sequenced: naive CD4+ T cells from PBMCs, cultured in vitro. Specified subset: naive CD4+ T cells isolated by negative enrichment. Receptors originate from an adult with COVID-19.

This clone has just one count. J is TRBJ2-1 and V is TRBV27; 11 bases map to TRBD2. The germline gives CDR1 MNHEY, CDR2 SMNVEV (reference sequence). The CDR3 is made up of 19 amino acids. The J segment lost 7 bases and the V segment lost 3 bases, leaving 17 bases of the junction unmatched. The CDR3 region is CASSFRTGGMASGRNEQFF. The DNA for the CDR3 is TGTGCCAGCAGTTTCAGAACAGGGGGCATGGCTAGCGGGAGGAATGAGCAGTTCTTC.

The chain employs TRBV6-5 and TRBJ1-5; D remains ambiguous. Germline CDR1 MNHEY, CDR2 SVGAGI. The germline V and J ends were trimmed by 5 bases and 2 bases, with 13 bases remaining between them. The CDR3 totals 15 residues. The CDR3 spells CASSISGFGNQPQHF. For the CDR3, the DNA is TGTGCCAGCAGTATCTCGGGGTTTGGCAATCAGCCCCAGCATTTT.

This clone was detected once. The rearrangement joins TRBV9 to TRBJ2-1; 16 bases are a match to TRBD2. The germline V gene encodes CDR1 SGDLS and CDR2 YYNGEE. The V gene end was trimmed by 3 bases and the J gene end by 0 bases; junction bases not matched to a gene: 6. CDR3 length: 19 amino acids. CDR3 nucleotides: TGTGCCAGCAGCGGCCCGGGACTAGCGGGAGGGAGCTCCTACAATGAGCAGTTCTTC. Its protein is CASSGPGLAGGSSYNEQFF.

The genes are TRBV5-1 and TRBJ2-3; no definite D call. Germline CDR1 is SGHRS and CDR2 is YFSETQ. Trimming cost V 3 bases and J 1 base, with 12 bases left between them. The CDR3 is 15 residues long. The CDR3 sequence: CASSSLSVGTDTQYF. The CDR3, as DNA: TGCGCCAGCAGCTCCCTATCGGTCGGCACAGATACGCAGTATTTT.

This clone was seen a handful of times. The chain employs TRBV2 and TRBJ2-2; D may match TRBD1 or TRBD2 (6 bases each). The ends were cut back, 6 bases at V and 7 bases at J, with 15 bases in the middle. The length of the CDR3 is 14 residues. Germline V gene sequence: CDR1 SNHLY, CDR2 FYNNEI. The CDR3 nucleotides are TGTGCCAGCAGGGGGGGCAGGGTGAACGGGGAGCTGTTTTTT. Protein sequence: CASRGGRVNGELFF.

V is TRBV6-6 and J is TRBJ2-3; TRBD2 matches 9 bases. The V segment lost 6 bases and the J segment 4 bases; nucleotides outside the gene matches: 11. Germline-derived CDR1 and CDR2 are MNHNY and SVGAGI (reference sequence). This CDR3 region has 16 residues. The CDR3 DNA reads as TGTGCCAGCAGGGGGGGACTAGCACGGGTACCAGATACGCAGTATTTT. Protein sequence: CASRGGLARVPDTQYF.

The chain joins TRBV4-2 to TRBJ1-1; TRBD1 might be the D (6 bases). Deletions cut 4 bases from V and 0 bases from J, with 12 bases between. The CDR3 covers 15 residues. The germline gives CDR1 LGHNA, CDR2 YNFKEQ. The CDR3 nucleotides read TGTGCCAGCAGCCTCCTCCAGGGGCTGAACACTGAAGCTTTCTTT. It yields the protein CASSLLQGLNTEAFF.

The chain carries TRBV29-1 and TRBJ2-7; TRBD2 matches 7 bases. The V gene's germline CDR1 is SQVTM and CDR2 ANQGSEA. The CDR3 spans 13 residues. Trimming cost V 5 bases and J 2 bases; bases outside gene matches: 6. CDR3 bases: TGCAGCGTTTTGACTAGCAGGACCTACGAGCAGTACTTC. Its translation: CSVLTSRTYEQYF.

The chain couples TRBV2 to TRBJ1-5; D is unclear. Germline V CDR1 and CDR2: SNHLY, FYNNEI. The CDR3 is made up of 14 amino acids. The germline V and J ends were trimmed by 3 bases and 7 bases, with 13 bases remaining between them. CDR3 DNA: TGTGCCAGCAGTGATTCGCTGTATACCCAGCCCCAGCATTTT. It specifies CASSDSLYTQPQHF.

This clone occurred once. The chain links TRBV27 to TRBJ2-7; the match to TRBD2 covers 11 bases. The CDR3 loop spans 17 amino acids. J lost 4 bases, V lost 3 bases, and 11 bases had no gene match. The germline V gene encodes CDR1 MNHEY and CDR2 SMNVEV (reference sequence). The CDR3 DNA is TGTGCCAGCAGTTTTAGGGGACTAGCGGCCACAGAGTACGAGCAGTACTTC. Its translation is CASSFRGLAATEYEQYF.

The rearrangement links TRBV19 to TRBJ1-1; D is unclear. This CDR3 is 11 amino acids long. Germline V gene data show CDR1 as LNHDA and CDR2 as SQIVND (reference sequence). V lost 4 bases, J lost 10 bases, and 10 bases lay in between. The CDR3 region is CASSTRPGAFF. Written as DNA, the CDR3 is TGTGCCAGTAGTACCCGCCCTGGAGCTTTCTTT.

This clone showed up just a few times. The CDR3 loop is CASSSTRPEAFF. CDR3 nucleotide sequence: TGTGCCAGCAGCTCAACTCGTCCGGAAGCTTTCTTT. The rearrangement links TRBV28 to TRBJ1-1; D call uncertain. Germline loops: CDR1 MDHEN, CDR2 SYDVKM. CDR3 length: 12 amino acids. Trimming took 6 bases from V and 8 from J, leaving 13 bases between them.

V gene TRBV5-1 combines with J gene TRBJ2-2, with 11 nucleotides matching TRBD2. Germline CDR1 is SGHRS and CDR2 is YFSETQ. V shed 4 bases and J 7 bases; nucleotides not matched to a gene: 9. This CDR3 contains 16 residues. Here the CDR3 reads CASSLRTSGFGGELFF. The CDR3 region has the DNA TGCGCCAGCAGCCTTAGGACTAGCGGGTTTGGCGGGGAGCTGTTTTTT. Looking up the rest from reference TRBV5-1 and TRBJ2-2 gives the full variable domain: KAGVTQTPRYLIKTRGQQVTLSCSPISGHRSVSWYQQTPGQGLQFLFEYFSETQRNKGNFPGRFSGRQFSNSRSEMNVSTLELGDSALYLCASSLRTSGFGGELFFGEGSRLTVL.

The CDR3 is CASSGSIADTQYF. For the CDR3, the DNA is TGTGCCAGCAGTGGATCAATAGCAGATACGCAGTATTTT. This chain joins TRBV6-2 or TRBV6-3 and TRBJ2-3; D is uncertain. The CDR3 has 13 residues. Per germline, CDR1 MNHEY and CDR2 SVGEGT. The V end was cut by 5 bases, the J end by 4 bases, with 10 bases between.

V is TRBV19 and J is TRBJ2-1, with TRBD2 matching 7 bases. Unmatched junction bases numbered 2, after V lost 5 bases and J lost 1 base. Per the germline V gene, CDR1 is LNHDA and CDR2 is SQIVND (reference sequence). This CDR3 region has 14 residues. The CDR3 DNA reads TGTGCCAGTAGTCTAGCGGATTCCTACAATGAGCAGTTCTTC. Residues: CASSLADSYNEQFF. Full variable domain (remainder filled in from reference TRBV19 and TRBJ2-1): DGGITQSPKYLFRKEGQNVTLSCEQNLNHDAMYWYRQDPGQGLRLIYYSQIVNDFQKGDIAEGYSVSREKKESFPLTVTSAQKNPTAFYLCASSLADSYNEQFFGPGTRLTVL.

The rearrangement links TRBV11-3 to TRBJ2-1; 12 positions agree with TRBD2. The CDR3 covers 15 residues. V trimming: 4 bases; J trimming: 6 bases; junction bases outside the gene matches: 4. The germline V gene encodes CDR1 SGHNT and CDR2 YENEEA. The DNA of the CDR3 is TGTGCCAGCAGCTGGACTAGCGGGAATCTCAATGAGCAGTTCTTC. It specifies CASSWTSGNLNEQFF.

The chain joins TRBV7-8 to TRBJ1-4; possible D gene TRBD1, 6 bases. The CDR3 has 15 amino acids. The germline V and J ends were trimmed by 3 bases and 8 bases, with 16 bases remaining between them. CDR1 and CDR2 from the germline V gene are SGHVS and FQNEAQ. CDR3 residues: CASSLQGSFGEKLFF. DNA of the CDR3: TGTGCCAGCAGCTTGCAGGGGTCGTTCGGGGAAAAACTGTTTTTT.

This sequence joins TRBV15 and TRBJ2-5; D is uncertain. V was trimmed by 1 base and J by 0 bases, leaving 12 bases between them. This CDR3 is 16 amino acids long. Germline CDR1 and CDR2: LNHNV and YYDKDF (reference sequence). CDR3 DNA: TGTGCCACCAGCAGAGTTAACACCTCGTACCAAGAGACCCAGTACTTC. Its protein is CATSRVNTSYQETQYF.